The 16 T cell receptor beta chains listed next were all sequenced from one sample in a study of cytotoxic CD8 clonotypes in ibrutinib-treated CLL. The protocol was immunoSEQ multiplex PCR, while the TCRdb copy is restricted to in-frame clones and leaves out a portion. Here the sample spans about 330,000 clones, approximately 67% being singletons. The material was PBMCs, obtained after 36 months of ibrutinib treatment. These receptors were collected from a human donor with chronic lymphocytic leukemia.

The sample holds a few counts of this clone. For the CDR3, the DNA is TGTGCCAGCAGCGCCCGCCAGAGCACAGATACGCAGTATTTT. Translation gives CASSARQSTDTQYF. This rearrangement joins TRBV9 to TRBJ2-3; D unresolved. There are 14 residues in the CDR3. CDR1 and CDR2 from the germline V gene are SGDLS and YYNGEE. V lost 3 bases and J lost 0, with 8 bases in between. The full variable domain, with the rest looked up from reference TRBV9 and TRBJ2-3, is DSGVTQTPKHLITATGQRVTLRCSPRSGDLSVYWYQQSLDQGLQFLIQYYNGEERAKGNILERFSAQQFPDLHSELNLSSLELGDSALYFCASSARQSTDTQYFGPGTRLTVL.

The V call is TRBV7-2, the J call TRBJ1-1; D gene ambiguous. The V gene lost 1 base and the J gene lost 4 bases, with 4 bases spanning the gap. This CDR3 is built from 12 residues. Germline assignment: CDR1 SGHTA and CDR2 FQGNSA. The CDR3: CASSLDGTEAFF. CDR3 sequence (DNA): TGTGCCAGCAGCTTAGACGGCACTGAAGCTTTCTTT. Variable domain in full (rest from reference TRBV7-2 and TRBJ1-1): GAGVSQSPSNKVTEKGKDVELRCDPISGHTALYWYRQSLGQGLEFLIYFQGNSAPDKSGLPSDRFSAERTGGSVSTLTIQRTQQEDSAVYLCASSLDGTEAFFGQGTRLTVV.

The rearrangement links TRBV11-2 to TRBJ1-1; a possible D gene is TRBD1 (5 bases). Germline V gene sequence: CDR1 SGHAT, CDR2 FQNNGV. Trimming pared 6 bases from V and 2 bases from J, leaving 10 bases between. The CDR3 length is 13 residues. The CDR3 region is CASSPTGNTEAFF. CDR3 DNA sequence: TGTGCCAGCAGTCCAACAGGTAACACTGAAGCTTTCTTT.

The chain employs TRBV29-1 and TRBJ2-6; possible D gene TRBD1, 5 bases. This CDR3 contains 17 residues. Trimming took 2 bases from V and 0 from J, leaving 14 bases between them. Germline-derived CDR1 and CDR2 are SQVTM and ANQGSEA. In DNA, the CDR3 is TGCAGCGTTGAATGGACACATCCCTACTCTGGGGCCAACGTCCTGACTTTC. It yields the protein CSVEWTHPYSGANVLTF.

This clone was counted a few times. The chain joins TRBV19 to TRBJ1-4, with TRBD1 identical over 8 bases. The CDR3 is 14 amino acids. The germline V gene has CDR1 LNHDA and CDR2 SQIVND (reference sequence). J gave up 8 bases and V 7 bases, and 9 bases lay outside the gene matches. CDR3 coding DNA: TGTGCCAGTACCATAGATGGGACAGGAGAAAAACTGTTTTTT. This codes for CASTIDGTGEKLFF. The whole variable domain, remainder taken from reference TRBV19 and TRBJ1-4, is DGGITQSPKYLFRKEGQNVTLSCEQNLNHDAMYWYRQDPGQGLRLIYYSQIVNDFQKGDIAEGYSVSREKKESFPLTVTSAQKNPTAFYLCASTIDGTGEKLFFGSGTQLSVL.

This clone was counted only a few times. V is TRBV5-4 and J is TRBJ1-1; D unresolved. The CDR3 is 13 amino acids. Germline values: CDR1 SGHNT, CDR2 YYREEE (reference sequence). Deletions cut 6 bases from V and 5 bases from J, with 14 bases between. CDR3: CASTRPTSTEAFF. The CDR3 bases are TGTGCCAGCACCCGGCCCACGTCGACTGAAGCTTTCTTT.

The chain combines TRBV5-6 with TRBJ2-7; possible D gene TRBD1, 6 bases. CDR1 is SGHDT and CDR2 is YYEEEE in the germline V gene. The V end lost 2 bases, the J end lost 5 bases, and 14 bases lay between the germline ends. CDR3 size: 14 residues. CDR3 in amino acids: CASSLGQFAHEQYF. Here the CDR3 DNA reads TGTGCCAGCAGCTTAGGACAGTTTGCACACGAGCAGTACTTC. The whole variable domain, filled in from reference TRBV5-6 and TRBJ2-7, reads DAGVTQSPTHLIKTRGQQVTLRCSPKSGHDTVSWYQQALGQGPQFIFQYYEEEERQRGNFPDRFSGHQFPNYSSELNVNALLLGDSALYLCASSLGQFAHEQYFGPGTRLTVT.

Concerning this clone itself: The same CDR3 arises from other DNA sequences in this sample as well. The chain carries TRBV4-1 and TRBJ2-3, with D tentatively TRBD2 (5 bases). Germline loops: CDR1 MGHRA, CDR2 YSYEKL. This CDR3 spans 15 amino acids. Trimming removed 0 bases at V and 0 bases at J, with 7 bases between. The CDR3 nucleotides are TGCGCCAGCAGCCAAGATCGCGGGAGCACAGATACGCAGTATTTT. Translation gives CASSQDRGSTDTQYF.

V usage is TRBV7-2 and J usage is TRBJ2-5; D assignment may be TRBD1 or TRBD2 (7 bases each). From germline, CDR1 is SGHTA and CDR2 FQGNSA. The CDR3 runs 16 residues. V was shortened by 2 bases and J by 4 bases, with 17 bases between the two germline ends. CDR3: CASSLFPRGEGETQYF. The CDR3 DNA reads TGTGCCAGCAGCTTATTCCCCAGGGGGGAGGGAGAGACCCAGTACTTC. Supplemented by reference TRBV7-2 and TRBJ2-5, the full variable domain reads GAGVSQSPSNKVTEKGKDVELRCDPISGHTALYWYRQSLGQGLEFLIYFQGNSAPDKSGLPSDRFSAERTGGSVSTLTIQRTQQEDSAVYLCASSLFPRGEGETQYFGPGTRLLVL.

This clone was seen only a few times. The V and J genes are TRBV6-1 and TRBJ1-6; 7 nucleotides line up with TRBD1. The CDR3 extends over 15 amino acids. From germline, CDR1 is MNHNS and CDR2 SASEGT. V shed 6 bases and J 0 bases; nucleotides not matched to a gene: 2. The CDR3 region has the DNA TGTGCCAGCAGACAGGGGAGCTCCTATAATTCACCCCTCCACTTT. Residues: CASRQGSSYNSPLHF.

The CDR3 loop reads CASTRGINEKLFF. CDR3 DNA: TGCGCCAGCACAAGGGGAATTAATGAAAAACTGTTTTTT. J is TRBJ1-4 and V is TRBV5-1; perhaps TRBD1 as D (5 bases). CDR1 and CDR2 (germline): SGHRS, YFSETQ. The CDR3 totals 13 residues. With 6 bases removed from V and 4 bases from J, the gap between germline ends came to 10 bases. Using reference TRBV5-1 and TRBJ1-4 for the parts outside the CDR3, the full variable domain is KAGVTQTPRYLIKTRGQQVTLSCSPISGHRSVSWYQQTPGQGLQFLFEYFSETQRNKGNFPGRFSGRQFSNSRSEMNVSTLELGDSALYLCASTRGINEKLFFGSGTQLSVL.

This CDR3 is CASSPGLATEQFF. CDR3 coding DNA: TGTGCCAGCAGCCCGGGACTAGCAACTGAGCAGTTCTTC. J is TRBJ2-1 and V is TRBV7-3, with TRBD2 identical over 9 bases. The CDR3 covers 13 residues. J lost 9 bases, V lost 5 bases, and 5 bases had no gene match. The germline gives CDR1 SGHTA, CDR2 FQGTGA.

The chain employs TRBV7-9 and TRBJ1-2, with a possible D match to TRBD1 (5 bases). The CDR3 consists of 18 residues. Germline CDR1 is SEHNR and CDR2 is FQNEAQ (reference sequence). The germline V and J ends were trimmed by 1 base and 0 bases, with 18 bases remaining between them. CDR3 in DNA: TGTGCCAGCAGCTTAGGGTGGCAGGGAGGAACGACTAACTATGGCTACACCTTC. Amino acids: CASSLGWQGGTTNYGYTF.

This clone came up once. The chain employs TRBV18 and TRBJ2-1; weak D call: TRBD2 (6 bases). V was cut by 0 bases and J by 0 bases, with 12 bases left in between. The CDR3 runs to 17 residues. Per the germline V gene, CDR1 is KGHSH and CDR2 is LQKENI. The CDR3 reads CASSPPRRDSSYNEQFF. Written as DNA, the CDR3 is TGTGCCAGCTCACCACCGAGGCGGGATAGCTCCTACAATGAGCAGTTCTTC.

The rearrangement joins TRBV18 to TRBJ1-4; TRBD1 might be the D (5 bases). The CDR3 has 15 residues. Trimming shortened V by 0 bases and J by 4 bases, and 9 bases separated the two germline ends. Germline V CDR1 and CDR2: KGHSH, LQKENI. In nucleotides, the CDR3 is TGTGCCAGCTCACCACCGAGCCAGGGTAATGAAAAACTGTTTTTT. It is translated as CASSPPSQGNEKLFF.

This clone came up once. The chain has TRBV25-1 and TRBJ1-5; tentatively, D is TRBD1 (5 bases). V lost 6 bases, J lost 2 bases, and 11 bases lay in between. Germline assignment: CDR1 MGHDK and CDR2 SYGVNS. The CDR3 runs to 14 residues. In DNA, the CDR3 is TGTGCCAGCAGCTTGGGGGGGGGCAATCAGCCCCAGCATTTT. It translates to CASSLGGGNQPQHF. The full variable domain, rest sourced from reference TRBV25-1 and TRBJ1-5, is EADIYQTPRYLVIGTGKKITLECSQTMGHDKMYWYQQDPGMELHLIHYSYGVNSTEKGDLSSESTVSRIRTEHFPLTLESARPSHTSQYLCASSLGGGNQPQHFGDGTRLSIL.